The clone carrying this T cell receptor (beta chain) was seen a few times. The entry originates in a study of T cells in Graves' hyperthyroidism and ophthalmopathy. Unmatched junction bases numbered 7, after V lost 0 bases and J lost 5 bases. The germline V gene has CDR1 SGHRS and CDR2 YFSETQ. The CDR3 totals 15 residues. RNA transcripts provided the source from which TCR beta CDR3 regions were amplified. First-round RT-PCR with HTBI primers amplified the TCR CDR3 region. TCRdb analysed the multiplex PCR reads with MiXCR anew, one entry per CDR3 protein. Here the sample spans approximately 300,000 distinct CDR3 sequences, roughly 17% being singletons.

This receptor was identified in a man aged 30 to 45 with Graves' hyperthyroidism. Material: blood. V is TRBV5-1 and J is TRBJ2-7, with 8 bases lining up with TRBD1. CDR3 protein: CASSLARAGGDEQYF. As DNA, the CDR3 is TGCGCCAGCAGCTTGGCCAGGGCAGGGGGCGACGAGCAGTACTTC.